This T cell receptor beta chain derives from a study of T cell repertoires in cytomegalovirus infection. Study context: TCR beta signatures that were public indicated CMV infection and matching HLA type.

This clonotype was seen a few times. Antigen: not known. The germline gives CDR1 SGHKS, CDR2 YYEKEE (reference sequence). The CDR3 consists of 15 residues. The V gene lost 4 bases and the J gene lost 0 bases, with 14 bases spanning the gap. Broader study findings: Cumulated frequencies of public TCR beta families served to identify carriers of CMV plus the relevant HLA.

TCRdb passed the reads through MiXCR, listing each CDR3 protein once. The repertoire holds hundreds of thousands of distinct CDR3 sequences, with roughly 35% as singletons. The sample taken for sequencing was PBMCs. The sequence came from a human donor in good health (CMV status not recorded). Some clones in this sample may be carry-over from other donors' samples. This chain links TRBV5-5 with TRBJ2-7, with D possibly being TRBD1 or TRBD2 (5 bases each). For the CDR3, the DNA is TGTGCCAGCAGCCCCGTCGGGGACCTCTCCTACGAGCAGTACTTC. It is translated as CASSPVGDLSYEQYF.